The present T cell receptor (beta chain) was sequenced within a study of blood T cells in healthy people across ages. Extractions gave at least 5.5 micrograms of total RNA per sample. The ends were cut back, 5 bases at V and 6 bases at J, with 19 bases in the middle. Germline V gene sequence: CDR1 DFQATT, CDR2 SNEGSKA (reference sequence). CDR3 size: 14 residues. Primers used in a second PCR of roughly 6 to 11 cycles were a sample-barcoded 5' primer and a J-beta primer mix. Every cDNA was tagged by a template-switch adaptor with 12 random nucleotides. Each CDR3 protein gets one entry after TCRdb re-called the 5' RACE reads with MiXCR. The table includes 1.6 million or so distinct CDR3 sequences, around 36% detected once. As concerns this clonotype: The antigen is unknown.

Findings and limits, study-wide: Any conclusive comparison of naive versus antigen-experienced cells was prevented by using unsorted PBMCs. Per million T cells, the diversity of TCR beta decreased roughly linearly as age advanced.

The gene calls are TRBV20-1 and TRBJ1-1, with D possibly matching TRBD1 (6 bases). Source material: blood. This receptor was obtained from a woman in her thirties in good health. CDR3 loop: CSAPSRGGGPEAFF. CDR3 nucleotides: TGCAGTGCTCCTTCTAGAGGGGGGGGCCCTGAAGCTTTCTTT.